This T cell receptor (beta chain) was found in a study of T cell responses to AZD1222 COVID-19 vaccine. Overall study: Combined were second doses at about 4 or about 12 weeks.

Trimming removed 5 bases at V and 4 bases at J, with 8 bases between. The CDR3 has 13 residues. Using immunoSEQ multiplex PCR, the repertoire was profiled, and TCRdb retains in-frame clones only, with some absent. Of 120,000 or so clones listed, approximately 87% are singletons. As regards this clone: Antigen specificity is unknown.

General study findings and limits: Researchers report vaccine-associated CD4 TCRs spanning spike, with dominance at 160-218 and 743-854. Unmutated variant regions are reportedly targeted by nearly half of spike-specific TCRs.

This chain uses TRBV12-3 or TRBV12-4 with TRBJ2-2, with D unresolved. The specimen was peripheral blood, collected on day 0 of AZD1222 vaccination. The receptor's source is an adult in good health. In DNA form, the CDR3 reads TGTGCCAGCAGTCCCACGAGCACCGGGGAGCTGTTTTTT. This codes for CASSPTSTGELFF.